The 19 T cell receptor beta chains listed next were all sequenced from one sample in a study of T cell clones after liver transplantation. Clones were sequenced by immunoSEQ multiplex PCR, and TCRdb holds only the in-frame ones, with some missing. Found here are more than 100,000 clones, around 80% of them singletons; the top ten hold 2.5% to 3.5%. The sample here was CD4+ T cells from blood, taken around 48 months after liver transplant. These receptors all stem from a human patient who received a liver transplant. Some T cells may possibly be graft donor cells.

The chain joins TRBV7-8 to TRBJ2-1; 9 nucleotides line up with TRBD2. The CDR3 runs to 16 residues. Per the germline V gene, CDR1 is SGHVS and CDR2 is FQNEAQ. J gave up 7 bases and V 7 bases, and 14 bases lay outside the gene matches. The DNA of the CDR3 is TGTGCCAGCAACTTTCAATTGGCGGGAGGGGGGAATGAGCAGTTCTTC. It yields the protein CASNFQLAGGGNEQFF.

This chain links TRBV19 with TRBJ2-5; the D gene is possibly TRBD2 (5 bases). V gave up 6 bases and J gave up 10 bases, with 21 bases separating them. This CDR3 contains 14 residues. Germline loops: CDR1 LNHDA, CDR2 SQIVND (reference sequence). Here the CDR3 DNA reads TGTGCCAGTAGGGAAGGACCAGCAGGAGGTGACCAGTACTTC. Protein sequence: CASREGPAGGDQYF.

The chain links TRBV6-6 to TRBJ1-1; 7 positions match TRBD1. This CDR3 contains 14 residues. V dropped 5 bases and J dropped 0; count of bases not matched to a gene: 3. Germline values: CDR1 MNHNY, CDR2 SVGAGI (reference sequence). CDR3 sequence: CASSRGQMNTEAFF. CDR3 nucleotide sequence: TGTGCCAGCAGTAGGGGACAGATGAACACTGAAGCTTTCTTT.

This chain connects TRBV13 to TRBJ2-3; 8 bases fit TRBD2. The V gene's germline CDR1 is PRHDT and CDR2 FYEKMQ (reference sequence). The V and J ends lost 4 bases and 4 bases, in that order; junction bases with no gene match: 7. The CDR3 runs to 15 residues. CDR3 nucleotides: TGTGCCAGCAGCTCCCGGGAGGGGGGGGCAGATACGCAGTATTTT. Protein: CASSSREGGADTQYF. The entire variable domain, with the rest obtained from reference TRBV13 and TRBJ2-3, is as follows: AAGVIQSPRHLIKEKRETATLKCYPIPRHDTVYWYQQGPGQDPQFLISFYEKMQSDKGSIPDRFSAQQFSDYHSELNMSSLELGDSALYFCASSSREGGADTQYFGPGTRLTVL.

The rearrangement joins TRBV6-5 to TRBJ1-6; 7 nucleotides align to TRBD1. V dropped 6 bases and J dropped 10; count of bases not matched to a gene: 9. CDR1 is MNHEY, CDR2 SVGAGI, per germline. The CDR3 sequence is 14 residues long. CDR3 amino acids: CASSDYRGRSPLHF. In nucleotides, the CDR3 is TGTGCCAGCAGCGATTACAGGGGAAGATCACCCCTCCACTTT.

The V and J genes are TRBV6-5 and TRBJ1-5; no clear D gene. The CDR3 is 13 amino acids. Germline CDR1 reads MNHEY; CDR2 reads SVGAGI. Trimming stripped 8 bases from V and 0 bases from J, with 8 bases between. The CDR3 sequence: CASAVVSNQPQHF. The DNA for the CDR3 is TGTGCCAGCGCCGTTGTTAGCAATCAGCCCCAGCATTTT.

The chain is built from TRBV19 and TRBJ1-3; D possibly corresponds to TRBD1 (5 bases). This CDR3 is built from 15 residues. Trimming pared 4 bases from V and 4 bases from J, leaving 14 bases between. Germline CDR1 and CDR2: LNHDA and SQIVND (reference sequence). DNA of the CDR3: TGTGCCAGTAGTACGCCAAAGGGGCTCGGAAACACCATATATTTT. Residues: CASSTPKGLGNTIYF. The full variable domain, rest sourced from reference TRBV19 and TRBJ1-3, is DGGITQSPKYLFRKEGQNVTLSCEQNLNHDAMYWYRQDPGQGLRLIYYSQIVNDFQKGDIAEGYSVSREKKESFPLTVTSAQKNPTAFYLCASSTPKGLGNTIYFGEGSWLTVV.

This sequence joins TRBV11-2 and TRBJ2-7; 8 bases are a match to TRBD1. Losses at the gene ends were 6 bases for V and 3 bases for J; bases not matched to a gene: 16. Germline values: CDR1 SGHAT, CDR2 FQNNGV. The CDR3 spans 17 residues. This CDR3 reads CASSPRPPDRADYEQYF. CDR3 bases: TGTGCCAGCAGTCCCAGACCCCCGGACAGGGCCGACTACGAGCAGTACTTC. The whole variable domain, remainder taken from reference TRBV11-2 and TRBJ2-7, is EAGVAQSPRYKIIEKRQSVAFWCNPISGHATLYWYQQILGQGPKLLIQFQNNGVVDDSQLPKDRFSAERLKGVDSTLKIQPAKLEDSAVYLCASSPRPPDRADYEQYFGPGTRLTVT.

The chain links TRBV28 to TRBJ1-5, with 9 positions matching TRBD1. The germline V gene encodes CDR1 MDHEN and CDR2 SYDVKM. This CDR3 is built from 15 residues. After removal of 3 bases from V and 2 bases from J, the junction contained 2 bases not matched to a gene. DNA of the CDR3: TGTGCCAGCAGTTTGGACAGGGGAGGCAATCAGCCCCAGCATTTT. Translating gives CASSLDRGGNQPQHF.

The V and J genes are TRBV21-1 and TRBJ2-3; whether TRBD2, the table's D call, matches the DNA was not checked. TRBV21-1 is a known pseudogene. The CDR3 totals 14 residues. The CDR3: CASSTRVNGDTQYF. The CDR3 DNA sequence: TGTGCCAGCAGTACACGGGTTAACGGAGATACGCAGTATTTT.

This clone was seen only a few times. The V and J genes are TRBV19 and TRBJ1-1; 9 positions agree with TRBD1. The CDR3 loop spans 17 amino acids. The germline V gene encodes CDR1 LNHDA and CDR2 SQIVND (reference sequence). With V trimmed by 5 bases and J by 2 bases, 12 bases remained unmatched. CDR3 sequence (DNA): TGTGCCAGTAGTCAGGACAGGGGACCGTTAACTAACACTGAAGCTTTCTTT. It is translated as CASSQDRGPLTNTEAFF.

The chain combines TRBV5-8 with TRBJ1-3; possibly TRBD1 for D (5 bases). Germline V gene sequence: CDR1 SGHTS, CDR2 YDEGEE. The CDR3 runs to 12 residues. V was trimmed by 4 bases and J by 4 bases, leaving 6 bases between them. CDR3 bases: TGTGCCAGCAGCCCAGGGGGAAACACCATATATTTT. Translation: CASSPGGNTIYF.

The chain links TRBV15 to TRBJ1-4; unclear D gene. V lost 0 bases and J lost 4, with 9 bases in between. This CDR3 is built from 15 residues. Germline CDR1 is LNHNV and CDR2 is YYDKDF (reference sequence). The CDR3 DNA reads TGTGCCACCAGCAGAGATTCGGGCAATAATGAAAAACTGTTTTTT. Translation gives CATSRDSGNNEKLFF.

The chain combines TRBV6-1 with TRBJ1-5, with D maybe TRBD1 (5 bases). There are 17 residues in the CDR3. V was shortened by 0 bases and J by 3 bases, with 15 bases between the two germline ends. The germline gives CDR1 MNHNS, CDR2 SASEGT. The CDR3 DNA reads as TGTGCCAGCAGTGAAGCTCCCAGGGAGGTGGCCAATCAGCCCCAGCATTTT. It encodes CASSEAPREVANQPQHF.

The chain uses TRBV11-3 and TRBJ2-5, with D uncertain. Trimming took 4 bases from V and 4 from J, leaving 22 bases between them. The CDR3 covers 17 residues. Germline CDR1 is SGHNT and CDR2 is YENEEA. The CDR3 nucleotides read TGTGCCAGCAGCTCCGGGCCATCCACCGGGTTGGGAGAGACCCAGTACTTC. Translated, it gives CASSSGPSTGLGETQYF. The variable domain in full, with the rest retrieved from reference TRBV11-3 and TRBJ2-5, is EAGVVQSPRYKIIEKKQPVAFWCNPISGHNTLYWYLQNLGQGPELLIRYENEEAVDDSQLPKDRFSAERLKGVDSTLKIQPAELGDSAVYLCASSSGPSTGLGETQYFGPGTRLLVL.

The V and J genes are TRBV10-3 and TRBJ2-3; 8 bases agree with TRBD1. The CDR3 contains 14 residues. Germline V lookup: CDR1 ENHRY, CDR2 SYGVKD. The ends lost 3 bases at V and 4 bases at J; junction bases unmatched: 3. CDR3 sequence (DNA): TGTGCCATCAGTGACAGGGGGCAAGCAGATACGCAGTATTTT. Translation: CAISDRGQADTQYF.

The chain uses TRBV16 and TRBJ2-2; 9 positions agree with TRBD1. Germline V gene sequence: CDR1 KGHSY, CDR2 FQNENV. This CDR3 contains 16 residues. V trimming: 3 bases; J trimming: 0 bases; junction bases outside the gene matches: 2. CDR3 coding DNA: TGTGCCAGCAGCCACAGACAGGGGGCGAACACCGGGGAGCTGTTTTTT. Translated, it gives CASSHRQGANTGELFF. Based on the CDR3 plus reference TRBV16 and TRBJ2-2, the full variable domain is GEEVAQTPKHLVRGEGQKAKLYCAPIKGHSYVFWYQQVLKNEFKFLISFQNENVFDETGMPKERFSAKCLPNSPCSLEIQATKLEDSAVYFCASSHRQGANTGELFFGEGSRLTVL.

The chain carries TRBV7-2 and TRBJ2-1; the D is unclear. The CDR3 covers 15 residues. V was pared by 1 base and J by 9 bases, with 16 bases between. Germline CDR1 SGHTA, CDR2 FQGNSA. CDR3 bases: TGTGCCAGCAGCTTAGAGCCTGTGCTAGGCCGTGAGCAGTTCTTC. This codes for CASSLEPVLGREQFF.

The rearrangement joins TRBV19 to TRBJ1-2; 7 bases agree with TRBD1. Looked up from germline, CDR1 is LNHDA and CDR2 is SQIVND (reference sequence). Trimming cost V 7 bases and J 1 base; bases outside gene matches: 15. The CDR3 runs to 17 residues. CDR3 sequence reads: CASTSTGRSRGNYGYTF. CDR3 coding DNA: TGTGCCAGTACCTCGACAGGGCGCTCGCGCGGTAACTATGGCTACACCTTC.